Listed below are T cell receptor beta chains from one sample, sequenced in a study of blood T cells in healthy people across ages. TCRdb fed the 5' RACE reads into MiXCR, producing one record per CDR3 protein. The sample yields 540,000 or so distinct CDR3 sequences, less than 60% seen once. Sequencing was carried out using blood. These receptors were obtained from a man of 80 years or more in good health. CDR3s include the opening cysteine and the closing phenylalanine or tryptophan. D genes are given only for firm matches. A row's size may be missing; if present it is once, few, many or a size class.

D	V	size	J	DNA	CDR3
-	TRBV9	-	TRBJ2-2	TGTGCCAGCAGCGTAGAGGAAGGGATGAACACCGGGGAGCTGTTTTTT	CASSVEEGMNTGELFF
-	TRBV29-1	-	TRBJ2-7	TGCAGCGTATGGATCTCCTACGAGCAGTACTTC	CSVWISYEQYF
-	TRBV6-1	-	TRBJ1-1	TGTGCCAGCAGTTCTGTTATGAACACTGGAGCTTTCTTT	CASSSVMNTGAFF
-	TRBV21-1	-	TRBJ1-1	TGTGCCAGCAGCAAAGGGGAGGGGGATTTGAACACTGAAGCTTTCTTT	CASSKGEGDLNTEAFF
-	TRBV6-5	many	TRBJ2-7	TGTGCCAGCAGTTACTCGCGGGACAGTTCCTACGAGCAGTACTTC	CASSYSRDSSYEQYF
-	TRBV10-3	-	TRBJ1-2	TGTGCCATCAGTGAGTCGTTGGTTAAGTATGGCTACACCTTC	CAISESLVKYGYTF
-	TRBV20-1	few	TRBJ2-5	TGCAGTGCTAGCACCACCCCAGAGACCCAGTACTTC	CSASTTPETQYF
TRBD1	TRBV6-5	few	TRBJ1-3	TGTGCCAGCAGGTACAGGGGGTTCGGAAACACCATATATTTT	CASRYRGFGNTIYF
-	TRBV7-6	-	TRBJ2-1	TGTGCCAGCAGCTTAAGCGAGGGGGCCTACAATGAGCAGTTCTTC	CASSLSEGAYNEQFF
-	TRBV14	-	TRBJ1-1	TGTGCCAGCAGCCAAGCAAGAGGCTCTGAAGCTTTCTTT	CASSQARGSEAFF
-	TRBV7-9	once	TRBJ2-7	TGTGCCAGCAGCTTAGTGGTAGGTCAGACCTACGAGCAGTACTTC	CASSLVVGQTYEQYF
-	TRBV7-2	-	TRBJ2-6	TGTGCCAGCAGCTCAGACATCTCTGGGGCCAACGTCCTGACTTTC	CASSSDISGANVLTF
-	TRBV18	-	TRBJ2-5	TGTGCCAGCTCACCAGAGGGGTCTGGAGGTCGGGAGACCCAGTACTTC	CASSPEGSGGRETQYF
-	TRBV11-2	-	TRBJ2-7	TGTGCCAGCAGCTTAGCCCCTGGGAACTACGAGCAGTACTTC	CASSLAPGNYEQYF
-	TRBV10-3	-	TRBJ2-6	TGTGCCATCAGTGGAGGGATAGCGGCAGTCTCTGGGGCCAACGTCCTGACTTTC	CAISGGIAAVSGANVLTF
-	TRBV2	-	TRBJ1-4	TGTGCCAGCAGATCACAGATGGGTGGGGAACTGTTTTTT	CASRSQMGGELFF
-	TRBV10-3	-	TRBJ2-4	TGTGCCATCAGTGAGAACAACTACGGGCAGTACTTC	CAISENNYGQYF
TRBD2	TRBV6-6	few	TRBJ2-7	TGTGCCAGCAGTTCCTTAAGCGGGAGTAGGGCCTACGAGCAGTACTTC	CASSSLSGSRAYEQYF
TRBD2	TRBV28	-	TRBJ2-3	TGTGCCAGCAGTTTAGAGCTAGCGGGAGCAGATACGCAGTATTTT	CASSLELAGADTQYF
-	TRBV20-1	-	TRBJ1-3	TGCAGTGCTAGTCGTCAGGCCCTAGGCCTGGTTGGAAACACCATATATTTT	CSASRQALGLVGNTIYF
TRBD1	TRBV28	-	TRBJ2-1	TGTGCCAGTGGACAGGGGGGTTACAATGAGCAGTTCTTC	CASGQGGYNEQFF
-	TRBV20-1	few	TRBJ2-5	TGCAGTGCTAGAGTTCCTGGGAGGGAGACCCAGTACTTC	CSARVPGRETQYF
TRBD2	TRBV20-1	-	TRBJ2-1	TGCAGTGCCCCGGGACGAGCGGGAGGGATTGAGCAGTTCTTC	CSAPGRAGGIEQFF
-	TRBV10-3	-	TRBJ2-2	TGTGCCATCAGCGGCCACACCGGGGAGCTGTTTTTT	CAISGHTGELFF
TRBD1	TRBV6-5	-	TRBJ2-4	TGTGCCAGCAGTGTGGGACAGGGCGGAAACATTCAGTACTTC	CASSVGQGGNIQYF
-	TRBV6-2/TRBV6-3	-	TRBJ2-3	TGTGCCAGCAGTGCCGGGCTTGGAGATACGCAGTATTTT	CASSAGLGDTQYF
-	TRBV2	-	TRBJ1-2	TGTGCCAGCAGCCGGGGGTTAATAGGTGGCTACACCTTC	CASSRGLIGGYTF
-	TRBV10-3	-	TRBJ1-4	TGTGCCATCAGTGAGTCAGGTTCAACTAATGAAAAACTGTTTTTT	CAISESGSTNEKLFF
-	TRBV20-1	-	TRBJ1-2	TGCAGTGCTAGCGGCAGAAACTATGGCTACACCTTC	CSASGRNYGYTF